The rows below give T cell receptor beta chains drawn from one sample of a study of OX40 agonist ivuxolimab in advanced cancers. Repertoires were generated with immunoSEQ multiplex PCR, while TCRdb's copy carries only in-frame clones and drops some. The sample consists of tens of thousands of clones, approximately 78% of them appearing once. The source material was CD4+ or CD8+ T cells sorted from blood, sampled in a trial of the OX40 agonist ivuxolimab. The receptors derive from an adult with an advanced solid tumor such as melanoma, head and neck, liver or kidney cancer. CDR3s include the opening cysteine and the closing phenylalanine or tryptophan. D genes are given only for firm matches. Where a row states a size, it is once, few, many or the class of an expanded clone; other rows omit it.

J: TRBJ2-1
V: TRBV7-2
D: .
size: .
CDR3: CASSLVTLDSYNEQFF
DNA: TGTGCCAGCAGCTTAGTGACTTTAGACTCCTACAATGAGCAGTTCTTC

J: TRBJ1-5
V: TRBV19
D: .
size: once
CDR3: CASSSWTAHSNQPQHF
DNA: TGTGCCAGTAGTAGTTGGACAGCACATAGCAATCAGCCCCAGCATTTT

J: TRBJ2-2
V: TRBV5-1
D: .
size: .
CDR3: CASRKTDRNTGELFF
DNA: TGCGCCAGCAGAAAAACAGACCGGAACACCGGGGAGCTGTTTTTT

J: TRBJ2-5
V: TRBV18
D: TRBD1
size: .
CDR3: CASSPPYLGQGKETQYF
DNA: TGTGCCAGCTCACCCCCCTACTTGGGACAGGGTAAAGAGACCCAGTACTTC

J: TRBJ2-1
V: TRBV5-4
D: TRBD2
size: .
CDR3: CASSLVPSGNNEQFF
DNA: TGTGCCAGCAGCTTGGTACCTAGCGGAAACAATGAGCAGTTCTTC

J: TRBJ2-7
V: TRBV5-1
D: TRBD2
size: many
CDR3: CASSPAGGPYEQYF
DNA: TGCGCCAGCAGCCCGGCGGGAGGTCCCTACGAGCAGTACTTC

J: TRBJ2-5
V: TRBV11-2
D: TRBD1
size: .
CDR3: CASSYQQGFQETQYF
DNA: TGTGCCAGCAGCTATCAACAGGGGTTCCAAGAGACCCAGTACTTC

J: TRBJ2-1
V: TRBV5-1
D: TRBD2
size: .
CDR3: CASSFGLAGGPGEQFF
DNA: TGCGCCAGCAGCTTCGGACTAGCGGGGGGGCCCGGTGAGCAGTTCTTC

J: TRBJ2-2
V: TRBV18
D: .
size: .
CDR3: CASSPRVQGVGTGELFF
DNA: TGTGCCAGCTCACCCAGAGTACAGGGAGTCGGCACCGGGGAGCTGTTTTTT

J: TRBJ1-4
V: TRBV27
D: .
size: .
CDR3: CASSPRGPVETNEKLFF
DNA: TGTGCCAGCAGCCCCCGGGGACCTGTCGAGACAAATGAAAAACTGTTTTTT

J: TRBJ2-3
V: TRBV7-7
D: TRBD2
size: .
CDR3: CASSPGLAGGTDTQYF
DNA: TGTGCTAGCAGCCCCGGACTAGCGGGGGGTACAGATACGCAGTATTTT

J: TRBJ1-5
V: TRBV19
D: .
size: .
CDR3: CASSIGGGLGNQPQHF
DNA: TGTGCCAGTAGTATTGGGGGAGGCCTTGGCAATCAGCCCCAGCATTTT

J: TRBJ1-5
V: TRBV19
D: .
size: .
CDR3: CASSWADNQPQHF
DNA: TGTGCCAGTAGTTGGGCCGACAATCAGCCCCAGCATTTT

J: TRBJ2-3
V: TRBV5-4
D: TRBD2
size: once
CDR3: CASSSWLAGLDTSSTDTQYF
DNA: TGTGCCAGCAGCTCCTGGCTAGCGGGTCTGGATACCTCTAGCACAGATACGCAGTATTTT

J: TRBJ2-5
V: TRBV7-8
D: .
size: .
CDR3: CASSGDRGETQYF
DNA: TGTGCCAGCAGTGGCGATCGTGGAGAGACCCAGTACTTC

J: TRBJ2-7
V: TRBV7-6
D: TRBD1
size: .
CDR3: CASSLEAGGAYEQYF
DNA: TGTGCCAGCAGCTTAGAGGCAGGGGGTGCGTACGAGCAGTACTTC

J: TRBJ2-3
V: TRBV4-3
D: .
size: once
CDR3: CASSQGARGTDTQYF
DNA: TGCGCCAGCAGCCAAGGCGCCAGGGGCACAGATACGCAGTATTTT

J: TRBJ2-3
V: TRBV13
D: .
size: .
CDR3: CASSFSAGLSTDTQYF
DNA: TGTGCCAGCAGCTTTTCTGCGGGACTTAGCACAGATACGCAGTATTTT

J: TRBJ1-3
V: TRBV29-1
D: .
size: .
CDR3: CSVVTPGNTIYF
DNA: TGCAGCGTTGTCACTCCTGGAAACACCATATATTTT

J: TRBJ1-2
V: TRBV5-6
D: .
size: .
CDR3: CASSLSFQGYGYTF
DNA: TGTGCCAGCAGCTTGTCGTTTCAGGGCTATGGCTACACCTTC

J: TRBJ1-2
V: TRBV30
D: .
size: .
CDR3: CAWSVVVNYGYTF
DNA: TGTGCCTGGAGTGTAGTGGTTAACTATGGCTACACCTTC

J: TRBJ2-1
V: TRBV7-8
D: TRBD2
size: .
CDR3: CASSLKWTSGEQFF
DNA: TGTGCCAGCAGCTTAAAATGGACTAGCGGTGAGCAGTTCTTC

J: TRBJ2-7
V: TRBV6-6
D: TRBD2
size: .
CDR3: CASSTPLAGGYEQYF
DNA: TGTGCCAGCAGTACCCCCCTAGCGGGAGGCTACGAGCAGTACTTC

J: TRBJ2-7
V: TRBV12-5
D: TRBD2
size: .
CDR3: CASGLEPGGEQYF
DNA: TGTGCTAGTGGTTTGGAGCCCGGGGGGGAGCAGTACTTC

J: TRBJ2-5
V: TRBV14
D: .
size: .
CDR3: CASSQASLTETQYF
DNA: TGTGCCAGCAGCCAAGCTAGTCTCACAGAGACCCAGTACTTC

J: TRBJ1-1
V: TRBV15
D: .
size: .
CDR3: CATRIRDEAFF
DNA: TGTGCCACCAGGATCCGGGATGAAGCTTTCTTT

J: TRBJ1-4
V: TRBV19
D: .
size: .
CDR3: CASSRFPGLTLSELFF
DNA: TGTGCCAGTAGTCGATTCCCGGGCCTCACCCTAAGTGAACTGTTTTTT

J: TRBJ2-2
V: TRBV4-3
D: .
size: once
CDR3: CASSPETTVWTGELFF
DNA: TGCGCCAGCAGCCCCGAGACGACGGTATGGACCGGGGAGCTGTTTTTT

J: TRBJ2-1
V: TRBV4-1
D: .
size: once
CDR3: CASSQAALGEQFF
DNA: TGCGCCAGCAGCCAAGCTGCCTTGGGGGAGCAGTTCTTC

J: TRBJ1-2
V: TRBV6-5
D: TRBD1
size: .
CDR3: CASSRTGGEFGYTF
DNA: TGTGCCAGCAGTCGGACAGGGGGCGAGTTTGGCTACACCTTC

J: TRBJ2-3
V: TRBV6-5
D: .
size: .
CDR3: CASSYDPQVPDTQYF
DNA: TGTGCCAGCAGTTACGACCCGCAAGTGCCAGATACGCAGTATTTT

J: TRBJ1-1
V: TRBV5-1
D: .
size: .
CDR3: CASSLGRAQEAFF
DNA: TGCGCCAGCAGCTTGGGACGGGCACAGGAAGCTTTCTTT

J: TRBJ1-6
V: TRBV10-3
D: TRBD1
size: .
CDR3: CAISATGRARDSPLHF
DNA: TGTGCCATCAGTGCGACAGGGAGGGCAAGAGATTCACCCCTCCACTTT

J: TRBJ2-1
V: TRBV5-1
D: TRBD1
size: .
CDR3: CASSFVGTGTNEQFF
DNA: TGCGCCAGCAGCTTTGTGGGGACAGGGACTAATGAGCAGTTCTTC

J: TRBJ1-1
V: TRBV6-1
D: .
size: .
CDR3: CASSELSVETEAFF
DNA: TGTGCCAGCAGTGAGTTATCTGTGGAGACTGAAGCTTTCTTT

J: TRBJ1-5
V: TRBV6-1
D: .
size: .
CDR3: CASSVGGRNQPQHF
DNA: TGTGCCAGCAGTGTTGGGGGGCGCAATCAGCCCCAGCATTTT

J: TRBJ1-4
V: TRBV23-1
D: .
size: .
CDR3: CASSQGGLTCNEKLFF
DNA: TGCGCCAGCAGTCAAGGGGGCCTGACGTGTAATGAAAAACTGTTTTTT

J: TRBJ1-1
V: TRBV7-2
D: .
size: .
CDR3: CASSLVGSGGSEAFF
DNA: TGTGCCAGCAGCTTAGTAGGTTCTGGGGGGTCTGAAGCTTTCTTT

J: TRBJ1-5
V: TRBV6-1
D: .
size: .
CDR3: CASSDRGERGDQPQHF
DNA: TGTGCCAGCAGTGATCGAGGTGAACGGGGGGATCAGCCCCAGCATTTT

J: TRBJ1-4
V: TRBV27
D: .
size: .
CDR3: CASSSVVGGDEKLFF
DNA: TGTGCCAGCAGTTCCGTGGTCGGGGGCGATGAAAAACTGTTTTTT

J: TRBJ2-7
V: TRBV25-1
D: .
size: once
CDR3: CAASDSYEQYF
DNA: TGTGCCGCCAGCGACTCCTACGAGCAGTACTTC